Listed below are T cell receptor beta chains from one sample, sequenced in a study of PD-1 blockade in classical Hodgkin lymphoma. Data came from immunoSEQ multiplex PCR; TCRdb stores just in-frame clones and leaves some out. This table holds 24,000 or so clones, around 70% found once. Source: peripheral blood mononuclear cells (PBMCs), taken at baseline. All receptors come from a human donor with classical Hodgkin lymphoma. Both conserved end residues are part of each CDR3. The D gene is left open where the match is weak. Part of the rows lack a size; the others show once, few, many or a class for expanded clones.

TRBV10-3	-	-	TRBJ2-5	CAISASEETQYF	TGTGCCATCAGTGCCTCGGAAGAGACCCAGTACTTC
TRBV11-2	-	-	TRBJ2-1	CASSATGAGNEQFF	TGTGCCAGCAGCGCCACTGGGGCTGGCAATGAGCAGTTCTTC
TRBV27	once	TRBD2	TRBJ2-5	CASSLRGDSSRPYQETQYF	TGTGCCAGCAGTTTACGGGGGGACTCCTCCCGCCCGTACCAAGAGACCCAGTACTTC
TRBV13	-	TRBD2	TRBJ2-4	CASSSLVSGGKNIQYF	TGTGCCAGCAGCTCCCTCGTTAGCGGGGGGAAAAACATTCAGTACTTC
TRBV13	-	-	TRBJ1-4	CASSLGLEGRSEKLFF	TGTGCCAGCAGCTTAGGCCTTGAGGGACGATCTGAAAAACTGTTTTTT
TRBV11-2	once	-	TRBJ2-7	CASSGEDHEQYF	TGTGCCAGCAGCGGGGAAGACCACGAGCAGTACTTC
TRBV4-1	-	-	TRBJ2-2	CASSQGQTGELFF	TGCGCCAGCAGCCAAGGTCAAACCGGGGAGCTGTTTTTT
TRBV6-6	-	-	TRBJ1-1	CASSYDGSRSIAEAFF	TGTGCCAGCAGTTACGACGGCTCCCGAAGTATCGCTGAAGCCTTCTTT
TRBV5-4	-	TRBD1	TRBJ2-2	CASSLKGAATGPDTGELFF	TGTGCCAGCAGCTTGAAGGGTGCCGCGACAGGGCCTGACACCGGGGAGCTGTTTTTT
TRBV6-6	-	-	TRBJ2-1	CASRDNEQFF	TGTGCCAGCCGAGACAATGAGCAGTTCTTC
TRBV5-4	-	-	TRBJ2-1	CASSPGNSQHNEQFF	TGTGCCAGCAGCCCCGGGAATTCGCAGCACAATGAGCAGTTCTTC
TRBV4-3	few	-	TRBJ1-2	CASSQGLEDYGYTF	TGCGCCAGCAGCCAAGGTTTAGAGGACTATGGCTACACCTTC
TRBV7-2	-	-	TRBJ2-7	CASSARDGLTYEQYF	TGTGCCAGCAGCGCCCGGGACGGACTGACCTACGAGCAGTACTTC
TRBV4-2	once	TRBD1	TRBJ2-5	CASSQVPGGHETQYF	TGTGCCAGCAGCCAAGTCCCAGGGGGCCACGAGACCCAGTACTTC
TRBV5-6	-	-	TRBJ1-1	CASSLVQGRAFF	TGTGCCAGCAGCTTGGTCCAGGGACGAGCTTTCTTT
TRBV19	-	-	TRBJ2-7	CASSTVDSLYEQYF	TGTGCCAGTAGTACCGTGGACAGCCTCTACGAGCAGTACTTC
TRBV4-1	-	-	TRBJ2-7	CASSQDVDWNEQYF	TGCGCCAGCAGCCAAGATGTAGATTGGAACGAGCAGTACTTC
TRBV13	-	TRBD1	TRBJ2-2	CASSLGQLTGELFF	TGTGCCAGCAGCCTGGGACAGCTCACCGGGGAGCTGTTTTTT
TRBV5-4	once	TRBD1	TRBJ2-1	CASSIPQGRREQFF	TGTGCCAGCAGCATACCACAGGGGCGGAGGGAGCAGTTCTTC
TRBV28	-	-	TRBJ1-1	CASSSPLRGRMNTEAFF	TGTGCCAGCAGTTCTCCCCTTCGGGGGCGGATGAACACTGAAGCTTTCTTT
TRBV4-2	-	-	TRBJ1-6	CASSQAARRGRSSYNSPLHF	TGTGCCAGCAGCCAAGCAGCTCGCAGGGGCCGGAGCTCCTATAATTCACCCCTCCACTTT
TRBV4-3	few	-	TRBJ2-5	CASSQFMGGQETQYF	TGCGCCAGCAGCCAGTTTATGGGGGGCCAGGAGACCCAGTACTTC
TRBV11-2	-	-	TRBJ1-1	CASSLNQATFSEAFF	TGTGCCAGCAGCTTAAACCAGGCTACTTTTTCTGAAGCTTTCTTT
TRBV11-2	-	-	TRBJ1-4	CASSLGVVDEKLFF	TGTGCCAGCAGCTTAGGGGTGGTCGATGAAAAACTGTTTTTT
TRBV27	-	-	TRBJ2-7	CASGGGSSYEQYF	TGTGCCAGCGGGGGCGGCAGCTCCTACGAGCAGTACTTC
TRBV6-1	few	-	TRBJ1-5	CASSTNTFSNQPQHF	TGTGCCAGCAGCACTAACACCTTTAGCAATCAGCCCCAGCATTTT
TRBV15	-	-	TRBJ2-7	CATSKGIGSYEQYF	TGTGCCACCAGCAAGGGTATTGGGTCCTACGAGCAGTACTTC
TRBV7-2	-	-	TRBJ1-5	CASSLGQAYQPQHF	TGTGCCAGCAGCTTAGGACAGGCTTATCAGCCCCAGCATTTT
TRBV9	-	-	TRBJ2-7	CASSVGMLAYEQYF	TGTGCCAGCAGCGTAGGAATGTTGGCCTACGAGCAGTACTTC
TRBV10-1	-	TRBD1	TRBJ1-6	CASPPREEGTGVKFCKNSPLHF	TGCGCCAGCCCCCCGAGGGAGGAGGGGACAGGGGTAAAGTTTTGCAAGAATTCACCCCTCCACTTT
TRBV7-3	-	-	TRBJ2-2	CASSLSPGWELFF	TGTGCCAGCAGCTTATCCCCGGGCTGGGAGCTGTTTTTT
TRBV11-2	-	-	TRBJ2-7	CASSLGAGRFYEQYF	TGTGCCAGCAGCTTAGGGGCAGGCCGGTTCTACGAGCAGTACTTC
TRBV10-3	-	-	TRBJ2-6	CAISPVSSGANVLTF	TGTGCCATCAGTCCAGTGAGCTCTGGGGCCAACGTCCTGACTTTC
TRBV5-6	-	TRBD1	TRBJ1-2	CASSPATGFGYGYTF	TGTGCCAGCAGCCCGGCGACAGGGTTCGGGTATGGCTACACCTTC
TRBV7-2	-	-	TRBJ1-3	CASSPRGIGNTIYF	TGTGCCAGCAGCCCCCGGGGTATTGGAAACACCATATATTTT
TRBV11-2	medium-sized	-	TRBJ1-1	CASSLTDSWGTEAFF	TGTGCCAGCAGCTTAACGGACAGTTGGGGCACTGAAGCTTTCTTT
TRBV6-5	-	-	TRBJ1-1	CASSYLVGRTEAFF	TGTGCCAGCAGTTACCTGGTGGGCAGGACTGAAGCTTTCTTT
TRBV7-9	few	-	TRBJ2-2	CASSLDEELALNTGELFF	TGTGCCAGCAGCTTAGATGAGGAACTAGCCTTGAACACCGGGGAGCTGTTTTTT
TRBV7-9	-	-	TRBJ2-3	CASSPSADTQYF	TGTGCCAGCAGCCCTAGCGCTGATACGCAGTATTTT
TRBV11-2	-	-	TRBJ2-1	CASRGGADEQFF	TGTGCCAGCAGGGGGGGAGCCGATGAGCAGTTCTTC